This paragraph covers one TCR beta chain sequence. The CDR3 consists of 12 residues. Per the germline V gene, CDR1 is SGHTA and CDR2 is FQGTGA. With 6 bases removed from V and 5 bases from J, the gap between germline ends came to 10 bases. Time point denoted: patch test 1, 2 weeks after DPC sensitization. Noted treatment: therapeutic diphenylcyclopropenone sensitization with weekly scalp DPC. This entry comes from a study of human T cells and chemical hapten exposure. TCRdb reprocessed the RACE reads with MiXCR, giving one entry per CDR3 protein. Of tens of thousands of distinct CDR3 sequences listed, about an eighth are singletons.

The clonotype comes from a woman aged 55-70 years with alopecia areata. Some clones in this sample may be carry-over from other donors' samples. The sample consisted of whole blood, taken in connection with sensitization to the hapten diphenylcyclopropenone (DPC). The chain joins TRBV7-3 to TRBJ1-1, with no clear D. CDR3 DNA: TGTGCCAGCAGTTCGGTAGGGACTGAAGCTTTCTTT. Encoded protein: CASSSVGTEAFF.